Given below is one TCR beta chain in context. Repertoires were generated with immunoSEQ multiplex PCR, while TCRdb's copy carries only in-frame clones and drops some. Of about 260,000 clones listed, around 80% are singletons. This specimen comes from a study of blood T cell repertoires in COVID-19. Background on the study: PBMCs, B-cell-depleted T cells, or T cells provided the cDNA or gDNA that made up the material.

Per germline, CDR1 LNHNV and CDR2 YYDKDF (reference sequence). V shed 5 bases and J 2 bases; nucleotides not matched to a gene: 3. The length of the CDR3 is 15 residues. The sample consisted of peripheral blood. The gene calls are TRBV15 and TRBJ1-3; 10 nucleotides agree with TRBD1. The clonotype was recovered from a man aged 60 to 69 with acute or convalescent COVID-19. CDR3 nucleotides: TGTGCCACCAGCGCGGACAGGGGGACTGGAAACACCATATATTTT. Translation gives CATSADRGTGNTIYF. Complete variable domain (other parts from reference TRBV15 and TRBJ1-3): DAMVIQNPRYQVTQFGKPVTLSCSQTLNHNVMYWYQQKSSQAPKLLFHYYDKDFNNEADTPDNFQSRRPNTSFCFLDIRSPGLGDTAMYLCATSADRGTGNTIYFGEGSWLTVV.